The 18 T cell receptor beta chains given below trace back to one sample, sequenced in a study of T cell responses to AZD1222 COVID-19 vaccine (dated by TCRdb to the early 2020s). Receptor libraries were prepared by the immunoSEQ multiplex PCR assay. TCRdb took over this immuneACCESS table, retaining in-frame rearrangements with V and J assigned. Such tables are incomplete; in checked studies, under half of the missing clones stem from an unresolved V gene, and the remainder is unexplained. This sample comprises 100,000 to 150,000 clones, 89% of them detected only once. The ten largest clonotypes hold roughly 4.2% of the sample. This specimen's time point label, per the study, means: baseline before first vaccination. The sample consisted of peripheral blood, taken on day 0 of AZD1222 vaccination. The receptors come from an adult in good health.

This chain connects TRBV30 to TRBJ1-6; 10 bases fit TRBD1. This CDR3 has 14 amino acids. CDR1 is GTSNPN, CDR2 SVGIG, per germline (reference sequence). V lost 3 bases to trimming and J lost 11 bases; unmatched junction nucleotides: 7. The CDR3 coding sequence is TGTGCCTGGAGCCCCGGGACAGGGGAAGCACCCCTCCACTTT. Its protein is CAWSPGTGEAPLHF.

The rearrangement uses TRBV11-2 and TRBJ2-5; 15 bases are shared with TRBD2. The CDR3 has 17 amino acids. Trimming at V came to 4 bases and at J to 4 bases, leaving 7 bases not matched to a gene. Germline V CDR1 and CDR2: SGHAT, FQNNGV. This CDR3 is CASSYGTSGGFGETQYF. The CDR3, as DNA: TGTGCCAGCAGCTACGGGACTAGCGGGGGGTTTGGAGAGACCCAGTACTTC.

V usage is TRBV28 and J usage is TRBJ1-1; D is uncertain. Germline V lookup: CDR1 MDHEN, CDR2 SYDVKM. Trimming shortened V by 6 bases and J by 0 bases, and 11 bases separated the two germline ends. CDR3 length equals 14 residues. The CDR3 spells CASSPDRMNTEAFF. The CDR3 bases are TGTGCCAGCAGCCCAGACCGCATGAACACTGAAGCTTTCTTT.

The gene calls are TRBV2 and TRBJ1-2; D is uncertain. Trimming shortened V by 1 base and J by 6 bases, and 12 bases separated the two germline ends. In germline, CDR1 is SNHLY, CDR2 FYNNEI. The CDR3 covers 14 residues. The CDR3 DNA reads TGTGCCAGCAGTGAAGTGAGGGATAGGGATGGCTACACCTTC. This gives the protein CASSEVRDRDGYTF.

This clone was detected only once. The chain carries TRBV10-2 and TRBJ2-3; 7 bases are shared with TRBD1. Germline V lookup: CDR1 WSHSY, CDR2 SAAADI. This CDR3 spans 15 amino acids. V was clipped by 3 bases and J by 0 bases; unmatched bases: 3. CDR3 region: CASSDGQASTDTQYF. The CDR3 DNA follows: TGCGCCAGCAGTGACGGACAGGCAAGCACAGATACGCAGTATTTT.

There are a few counts of this clone. The chain couples TRBV2 to TRBJ2-2; the D gene could be TRBD1 or TRBD2 (6 bases each). The CDR3 loop spans 16 amino acids. V gave up 2 bases and J gave up 2 bases, with 12 bases separating them. Germline CDR1 reads SNHLY; CDR2 reads FYNNEI. CDR3 sequence (DNA): TGTGCCAGCAGTGAACCGGGGGCCAGTAACACCGGGGAGCTGTTTTTT. Protein sequence: CASSEPGASNTGELFF.

The V call is TRBV7-2, the J call TRBJ2-2; D is uncertain. The CDR3 length is 14 residues. V shed 0 bases and J shed 0 bases, with 2 bases lying between them. Germline V CDR1 and CDR2: SGHTA, FQGNSA. The CDR3 sequence is CASSLAANTGELFF. DNA for the CDR3: TGTGCCAGCAGCTTAGCGGCGAACACCGGGGAGCTGTTTTTT.

The chain uses TRBV19 and TRBJ1-1, with 7 bases that match TRBD1. Germline V gene lookup returns CDR1 LNHDA and CDR2 SQIVND (reference sequence). The J segment lost 1 base and the V segment lost 6 bases, leaving 5 bases of the junction unmatched. The CDR3 length is 14 residues. The CDR3 sequence is CASRIRDRNTEAFF. The CDR3 DNA sequence: TGTGCCAGTAGGATACGGGACAGGAACACTGAAGCTTTCTTT. The full variable domain, in which reference TRBV19 and TRBJ1-1 provide the parts outside the CDR3, is DGGITQSPKYLFRKEGQNVTLSCEQNLNHDAMYWYRQDPGQGLRLIYYSQIVNDFQKGDIAEGYSVSREKKESFPLTVTSAQKNPTAFYLCASRIRDRNTEAFFGQGTRLTVV.

This chain connects TRBV5-4 to TRBJ1-3; D is possibly TRBD1 (6 bases). Looked up from germline, CDR1 is SGHNT and CDR2 is YYREEE (reference sequence). There are 17 residues in the CDR3. V shed 0 bases and J shed 0 bases, with 13 bases lying between them. The CDR3 DNA follows: TGTGCCAGCAGCTTGGGAGTTCCCAGGGGCTCTGGAAACACCATATATTTT. Residues: CASSLGVPRGSGNTIYF.

V usage is TRBV11-2 and J usage is TRBJ1-6; D is ambiguous. The CDR3 has 15 residues. Germline V lookup: CDR1 SGHAT, CDR2 FQNNGV. Between the trimmed V and J ends, which lost 1 base and 7 bases, there was a span of 11 bases. CDR3 DNA sequence: TGTGCCAGCAGCTTAGGGTGGACGGAGAATTCACCCCTCCACTTT. Translating it yields CASSLGWTENSPLHF.

V is TRBV10-1 and J is TRBJ1-2; TRBD1 matches at 7 bases. The V segment lost 5 bases and the J segment 8 bases; nucleotides outside the gene matches: 8. Per germline, CDR1 WNHNN and CDR2 SYGVQD (reference sequence). CDR3 length: 13 amino acids. CDR3 bases: TGCGCCAGCAGTTCCGGGACAGCGGGCGGCTACACCTTC. It codes for CASSSGTAGGYTF.

Concerning this clone: Germline is not matched at one junction end, which may reflect a read error. The V gene is TRBV2, the J gene TRBJ1-4; the D is unclear. The CDR3 loop spans 11 amino acids. From germline, CDR1 is SNHLY and CDR2 FYNNEI. CDR3 sequence: CASSEDTDQIF. In DNA form, the CDR3 reads TGTGCCAGCAGTGAAGATACGGATCAGATTTTT.

This chain connects TRBV21-1 to TRBJ1-4. TRBV21-1 is a documented pseudogene. The CDR3 is 16 residues long. CDR3 sequence (DNA): TGTGCCAGCAGCAAACTCCGGGGGGCAACTAATGAAAAACTGTTTTTT. It translates to CASSKLRGATNEKLFF.

This clone was observed once. V usage is TRBV7-2 and J usage is TRBJ2-5, with D perhaps matching TRBD1 (6 bases). The CDR3 covers 15 residues. V lost 2 bases and J 2 bases, leaving 12 bases between the germline ends. From germline, CDR1 is SGHTA and CDR2 FQGNSA. CDR3 residues: CASSLRFGQQETQYF. Written as DNA, the CDR3 is TGTGCCAGCAGCTTACGGTTCGGACAGCAAGAGACCCAGTACTTC.

The chain carries TRBV5-6 and TRBJ1-1; unclear D gene. Germline-derived CDR1 and CDR2 are SGHDT and YYEEEE. Trimming cost V 4 bases and J 0 bases, with 10 bases left between them. The CDR3 contains 14 residues. CDR3 sequence reads: CASSVRKVNTEAFF. The CDR3 DNA is TGTGCCAGCAGCGTAAGGAAAGTGAACACTGAAGCTTTCTTT.

The V and J genes are TRBV5-6 and TRBJ2-1; a possible D gene is TRBD1 (6 bases). CDR3 size: 15 residues. From germline, CDR1 is SGHDT and CDR2 YYEEEE. Trimming pared 2 bases from V and 0 bases from J, leaving 9 bases between. The CDR3 region has the DNA TGTGCCAGCAGCTTCAGGGGCCTCTCCTACAATGAGCAGTTCTTC. It specifies CASSFRGLSYNEQFF. Full variable domain (missing parts from reference TRBV5-6 and TRBJ2-1): DAGVTQSPTHLIKTRGQQVTLRCSPKSGHDTVSWYQQALGQGPQFIFQYYEEEERQRGNFPDRFSGHQFPNYSSELNVNALLLGDSALYLCASSFRGLSYNEQFFGPGTRLTVL.

Only a few counts were recorded for this clone. The chain has TRBV2 and TRBJ1-1; no definite D call. Germline CDR1 and CDR2: SNHLY and FYNNEI. This CDR3 is built from 12 residues. V lost 2 bases, J lost 5 bases, and 6 bases lay in between. The CDR3 DNA follows: TGTGCCAGCAGTGAAAGTGCTACTGAAGCTTTCTTT. It is translated as CASSESATEAFF.

J is TRBJ2-1 and V is TRBV6-5; D is possibly TRBD2 (6 bases). The germline gives CDR1 MNHEY, CDR2 SVGAGI. V lost 10 bases and J 9 bases, leaving 22 bases between the germline ends. This CDR3 is 14 amino acids long. The CDR3 is CATALMWAGGEQFF. CDR3 DNA: TGTGCCACCGCCCTTATGTGGGCCGGGGGTGAGCAGTTCTTC.